The sequence of this TCR beta chain was determined in a study of T cells in Graves' hyperthyroidism and ophthalmopathy. Trimming stripped 3 bases from V and 0 bases from J, with 12 bases between. The CDR3 totals 16 residues. Amplification yielded TCR beta CDR3 regions, with RNA transcripts as the source. First-round RT-PCR targeting the TCR CDR3 was performed with the HTBI primer set. TCRdb recomputed calls from the multiplex PCR reads with MiXCR, one row per CDR3 protein. This table holds 380,000 or so distinct CDR3 sequences, about 15% found once. This clonotype was seen many times. The sequenced sample was blood. The source is a woman under 40 with Graves' hyperthyroidism. The V gene is TRBV12-3 or TRBV12-4, the J gene TRBJ1-5; D ambiguous. CDR3 sequence reads: CASSLVGRGSNQPQHF. The CDR3 DNA reads TGTGCCAGCAGTTTGGTCGGAAGAGGTAGCAATCAGCCCCAGCATTTT.